The entry below describes one T cell receptor (beta chain). This sample stems from a study of blood T cell repertoires in COVID-19. The wider study: The samples span acute and convalescent COVID-19 from the United States, Italy and Spain. Sources were T cells, B-cell-depleted T cells, or PBMCs; the material itself was cDNA or gDNA.

Original analysis: Estimation of nucleated cell counts was performed using reference gene primer amplification. Using immunoSEQ multiplex PCR, the repertoire was profiled, and TCRdb retains in-frame clones only, with some absent. That table supplies the V and J calls and clone size; D and trimming were determined from the DNA. The table includes about 190,000 clones, around 91% detected once. The sequence was obtained from a man aged 50 to 60 with acute or convalescent COVID-19. The sample comprised peripheral blood.

The CDR3 loop is CASSPFPINNEQFF. In nucleotides, the CDR3 is TGTGCCAGCAGCCCATTTCCTATCAACAATGAGCAGTTCTTC. The chain uses TRBV7-3 and TRBJ2-1, with no clear D. Germline CDR1 reads SGHTA; CDR2 reads FQGTGA. There are 14 residues in the CDR3. Deletions cut 5 bases from V and 5 bases from J, with 13 bases between.